This T cell receptor beta chain was found in a study of T cell responses to AZD1222 COVID-19 vaccine. Study findings and constraints: Most donors were white British, females outnumbered males, and clonal diversity was possibly underestimated. Vaccine-associated CD4 TCRs ranged over spike, dominating at 160-218 and 743-854. Following two doses of AZD1222, Spike-specific TCR breadth and depth rose. The repertoires were collected only after the peak T cell response.

Germline V lookup: CDR1 KGHSH, CDR2 LQKENI. CDR3 length equals 13 residues. Trimming stripped 3 bases from V and 11 bases from J, with 14 bases between. A word on this clone: What it binds is unknown.

Sequencing used immunoSEQ multiplex PCR; TCRdb keeps in-frame clones, though not all of them. The table lists around 160,000 clones, about 92% of them singletons. V and J are TRBV18 and TRBJ1-5, with no clear D. This receptor was obtained from an adult in good health. Source: peripheral blood, taken on day 0 of AZD1222 vaccination. The CDR3 here is CASSPPGVRSQHF. The CDR3 DNA follows: TGTGCCAGCTCACCCCCTGGGGTAAGGTCCCAGCATTTT. The full variable domain, completed using reference TRBV18 and TRBJ1-5, is NAGVMQNPRHLVRRRGQEARLRCSPMKGHSHVYWYRQLPEEGLKFMVYLQKENIIDESGMPKERFSAEFPKEGPSILRIQQVVRGDSAAYFCASSPPGVRSQHFGDGTRLSIL.